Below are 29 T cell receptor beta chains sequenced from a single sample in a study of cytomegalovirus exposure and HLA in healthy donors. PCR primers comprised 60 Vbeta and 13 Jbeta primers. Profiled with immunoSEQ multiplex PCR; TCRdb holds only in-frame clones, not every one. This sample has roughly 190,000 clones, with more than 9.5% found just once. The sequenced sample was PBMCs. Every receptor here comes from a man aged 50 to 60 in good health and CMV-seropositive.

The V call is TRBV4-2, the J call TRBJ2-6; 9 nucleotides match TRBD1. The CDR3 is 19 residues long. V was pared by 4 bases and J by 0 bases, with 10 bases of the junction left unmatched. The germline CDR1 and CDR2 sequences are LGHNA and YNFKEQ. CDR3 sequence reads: CASSRDTGGRGSGANVLTF. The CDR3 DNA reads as TGTGCCAGCAGCCGCGATACAGGGGGCCGGGGCTCTGGGGCCAACGTCCTGACTTTC.

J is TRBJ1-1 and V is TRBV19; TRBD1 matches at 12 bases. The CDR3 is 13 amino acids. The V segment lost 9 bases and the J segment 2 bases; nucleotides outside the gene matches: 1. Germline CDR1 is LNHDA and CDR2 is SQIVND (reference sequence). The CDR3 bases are TGTGCCAGGGGGACAGGGGGCAACACTGAAGCTTTCTTT. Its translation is CARGTGGNTEAFF. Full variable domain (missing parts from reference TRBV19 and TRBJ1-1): DGGITQSPKYLFRKEGQNVTLSCEQNLNHDAMYWYRQDPGQGLRLIYYSQIVNDFQKGDIAEGYSVSREKKESFPLTVTSAQKNPTAFYLCARGTGGNTEAFFGQGTRLTVV.

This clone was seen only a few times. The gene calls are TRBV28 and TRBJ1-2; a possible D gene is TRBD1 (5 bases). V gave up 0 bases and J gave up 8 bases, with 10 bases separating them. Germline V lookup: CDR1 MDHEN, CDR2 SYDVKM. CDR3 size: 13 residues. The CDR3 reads CASSLWAGQGYTF. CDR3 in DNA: TGTGCCAGCAGTTTATGGGCAGGGCAAGGCTACACCTTC.

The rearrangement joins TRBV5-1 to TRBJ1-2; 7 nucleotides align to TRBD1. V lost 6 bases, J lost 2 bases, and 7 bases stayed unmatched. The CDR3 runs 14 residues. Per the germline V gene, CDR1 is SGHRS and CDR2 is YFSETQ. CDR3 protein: CASTPGTANYGYTF. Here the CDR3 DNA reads TGCGCCAGCACCCCCGGGACAGCAAACTATGGCTACACCTTC.

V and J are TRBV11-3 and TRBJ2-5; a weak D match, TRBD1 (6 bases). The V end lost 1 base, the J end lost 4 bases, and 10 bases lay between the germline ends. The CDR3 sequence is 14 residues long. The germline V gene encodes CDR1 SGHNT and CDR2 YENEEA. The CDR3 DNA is TGTGCCAGCAGCTTAGGTGACAGGAGAGAGACCCAGTACTTC. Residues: CASSLGDRRETQYF.

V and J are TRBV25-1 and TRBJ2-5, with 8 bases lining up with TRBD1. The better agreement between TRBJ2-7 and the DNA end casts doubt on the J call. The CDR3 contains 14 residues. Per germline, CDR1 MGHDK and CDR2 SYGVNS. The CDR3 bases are TGTGCCAGCAGGGCCTCCGGGACAGGCTACGAGCAGTACTTC. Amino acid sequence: CASRASGTGYEQYF.

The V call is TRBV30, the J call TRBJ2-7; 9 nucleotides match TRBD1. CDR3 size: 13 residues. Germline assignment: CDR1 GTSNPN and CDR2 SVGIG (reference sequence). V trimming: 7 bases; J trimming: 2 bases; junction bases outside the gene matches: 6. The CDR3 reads CASLGQGPYEQYF. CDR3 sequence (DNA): TGTGCCTCGCTAGGACAGGGGCCCTACGAGCAGTACTTC.

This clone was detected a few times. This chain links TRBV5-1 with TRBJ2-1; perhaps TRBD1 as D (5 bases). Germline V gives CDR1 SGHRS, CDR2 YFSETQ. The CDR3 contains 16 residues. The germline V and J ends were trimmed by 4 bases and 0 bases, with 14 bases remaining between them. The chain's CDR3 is CASSLPDIRSYNEQFF. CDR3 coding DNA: TGCGCCAGCAGCCTCCCGGACATCCGCTCCTACAATGAGCAGTTCTTC.

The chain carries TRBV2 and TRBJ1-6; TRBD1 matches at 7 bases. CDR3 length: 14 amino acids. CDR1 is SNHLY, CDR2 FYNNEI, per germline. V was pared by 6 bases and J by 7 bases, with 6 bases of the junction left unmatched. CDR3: CASRLGQENSPLHF. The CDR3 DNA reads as TGTGCCAGCAGATTAGGACAGGAGAATTCACCCCTCCACTTT.

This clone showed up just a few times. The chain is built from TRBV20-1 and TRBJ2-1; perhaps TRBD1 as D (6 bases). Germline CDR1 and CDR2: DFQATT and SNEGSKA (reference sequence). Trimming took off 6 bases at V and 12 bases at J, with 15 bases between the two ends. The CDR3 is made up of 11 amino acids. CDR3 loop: CSATQGLVQFF. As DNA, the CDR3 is TGCAGTGCAACGCAGGGGCTTGTGCAGTTCTTC.

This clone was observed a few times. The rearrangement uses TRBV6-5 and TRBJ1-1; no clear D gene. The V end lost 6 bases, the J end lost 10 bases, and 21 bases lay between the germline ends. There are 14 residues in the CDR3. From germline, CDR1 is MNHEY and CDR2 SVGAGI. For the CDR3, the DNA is TGTGCCAGCAGCGAGAACGGACGGGCCCGGGGAGCTTTCTTT. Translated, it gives CASSENGRARGAFF.

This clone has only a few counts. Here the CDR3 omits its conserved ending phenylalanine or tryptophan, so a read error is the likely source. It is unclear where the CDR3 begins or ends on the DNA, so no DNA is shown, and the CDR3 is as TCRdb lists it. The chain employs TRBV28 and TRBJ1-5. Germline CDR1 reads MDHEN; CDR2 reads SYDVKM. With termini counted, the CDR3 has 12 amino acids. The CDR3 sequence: CASSLMRQPKHL.

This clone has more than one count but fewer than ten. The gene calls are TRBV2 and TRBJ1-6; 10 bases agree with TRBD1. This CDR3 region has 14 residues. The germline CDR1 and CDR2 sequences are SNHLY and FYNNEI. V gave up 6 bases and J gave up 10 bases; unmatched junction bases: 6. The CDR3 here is CASRDRGARSPLHF. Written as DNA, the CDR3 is TGTGCCAGCAGGGACAGGGGGGCAAGGTCACCCCTCCACTTT.

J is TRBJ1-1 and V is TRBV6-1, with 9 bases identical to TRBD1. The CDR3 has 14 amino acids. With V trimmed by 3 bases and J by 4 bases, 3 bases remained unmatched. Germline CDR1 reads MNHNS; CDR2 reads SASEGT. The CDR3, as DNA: TGTGCCAGCAGTGACCCGACAGGGGGCACTGAAGCTTTCTTT. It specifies CASSDPTGGTEAFF.

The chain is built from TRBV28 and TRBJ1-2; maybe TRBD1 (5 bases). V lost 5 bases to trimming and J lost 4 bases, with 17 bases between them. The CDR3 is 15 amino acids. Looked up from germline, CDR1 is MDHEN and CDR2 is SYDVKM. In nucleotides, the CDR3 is TGTGCCAGCAGTCGGGGGGACCGGAGGTCCTATGGCTACACCTTC. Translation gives CASSRGDRRSYGYTF.

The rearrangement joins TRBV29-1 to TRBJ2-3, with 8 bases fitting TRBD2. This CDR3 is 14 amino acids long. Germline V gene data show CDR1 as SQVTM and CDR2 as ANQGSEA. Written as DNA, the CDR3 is TGCACCTCGGATCGGGGGGGGCCTGCAGATACGCAGTATTTT. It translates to CTSDRGGPADTQYF.

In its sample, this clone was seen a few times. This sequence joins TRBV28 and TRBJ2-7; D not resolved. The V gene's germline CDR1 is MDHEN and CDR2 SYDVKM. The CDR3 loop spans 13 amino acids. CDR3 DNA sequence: TGTGCCAGCAGCCGAGTGCTCCTTAATGAGCAATACGTC. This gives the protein CASSRVLLNEQYV.

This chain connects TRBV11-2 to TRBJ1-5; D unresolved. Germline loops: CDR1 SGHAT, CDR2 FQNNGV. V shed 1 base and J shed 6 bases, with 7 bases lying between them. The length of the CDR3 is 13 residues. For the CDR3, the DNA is TGTGCCAGCAGCTTAGGAGGAAGTCAGCCCCAGCATTTT. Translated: CASSLGGSQPQHF.

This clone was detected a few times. CDR3 in amino acids: CASSLSSLRGYTF. Written as DNA, the CDR3 is TGCGCCAGCAGCTTGTCAAGCTTACGGGGCTACACCTTC. This chain links TRBV5-1 with TRBJ1-2; D gene uncertain. The CDR3 has 13 residues. Germline V gene data show CDR1 as SGHRS and CDR2 as YFSETQ. With 1 base removed from V and 8 bases from J, the gap between germline ends came to 12 bases.

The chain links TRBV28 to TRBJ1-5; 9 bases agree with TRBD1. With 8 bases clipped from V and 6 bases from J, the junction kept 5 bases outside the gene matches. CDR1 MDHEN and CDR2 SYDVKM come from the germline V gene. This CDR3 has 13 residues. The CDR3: CASRQGVTQPQHF. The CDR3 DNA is TGTGCCAGCCGACAGGGGGTTACTCAGCCCCAGCATTTT. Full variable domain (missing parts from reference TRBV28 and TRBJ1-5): DVKVTQSSRYLVKRTGEKVFLECVQDMDHENMFWYRQDPGLGLRLIYFSYDVKMKEKGDIPEGYSVSREKKERFSLILESASTNQTSMYLCASRQGVTQPQHFGDGTRLSIL.

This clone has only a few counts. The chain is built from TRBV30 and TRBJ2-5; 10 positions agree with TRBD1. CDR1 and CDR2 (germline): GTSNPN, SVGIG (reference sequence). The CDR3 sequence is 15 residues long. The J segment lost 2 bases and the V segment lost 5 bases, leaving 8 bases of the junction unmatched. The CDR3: CAWARDRGVQETQYF. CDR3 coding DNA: TGTGCCTGGGCCCGGGACAGGGGCGTGCAAGAGACCCAGTACTTC.

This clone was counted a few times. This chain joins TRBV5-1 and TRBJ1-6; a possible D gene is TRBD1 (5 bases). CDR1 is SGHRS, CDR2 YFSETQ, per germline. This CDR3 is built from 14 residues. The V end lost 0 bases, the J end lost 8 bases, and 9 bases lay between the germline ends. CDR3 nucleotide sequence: TGCGCCAGCAGCTTGGGGGTCAGGGATTCACCCCTCCACTTT. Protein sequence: CASSLGVRDSPLHF.

For the CDR3, the DNA is TGTGCCAGCAGTAACTCGGGGTCAAGCTCCTACAATGAGCAGTTCTTC. It specifies CASSNSGSSSYNEQFF. The chain recombines TRBV14 with TRBJ2-1, with D possibly matching TRBD2 (5 bases). CDR1 is SGHDN and CDR2 is FVKESK in the germline V gene. V lost 6 bases and J 0 bases, leaving 15 bases between the germline ends. The CDR3 consists of 16 residues.

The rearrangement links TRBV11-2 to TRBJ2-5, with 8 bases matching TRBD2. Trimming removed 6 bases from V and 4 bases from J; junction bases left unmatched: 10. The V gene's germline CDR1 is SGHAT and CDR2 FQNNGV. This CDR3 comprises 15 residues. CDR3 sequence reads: CASSSITGGRETQYF. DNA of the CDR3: TGTGCCAGCAGTTCAATAACGGGGGGGCGAGAGACCCAGTACTTC.

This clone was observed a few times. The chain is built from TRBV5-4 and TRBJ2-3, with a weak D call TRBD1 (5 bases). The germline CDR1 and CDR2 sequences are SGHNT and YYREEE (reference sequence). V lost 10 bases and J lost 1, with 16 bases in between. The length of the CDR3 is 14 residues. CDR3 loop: CAGSREHRTDTQYF. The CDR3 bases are TGTGCCGGCTCCAGGGAACACCGCACAGATACGCAGTATTTT.

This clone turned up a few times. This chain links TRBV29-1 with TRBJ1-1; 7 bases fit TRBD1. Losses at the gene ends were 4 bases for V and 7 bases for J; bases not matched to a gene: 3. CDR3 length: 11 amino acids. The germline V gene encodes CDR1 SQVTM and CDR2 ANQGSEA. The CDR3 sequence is CSVGTGVEAFF. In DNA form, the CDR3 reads TGCAGCGTTGGTACAGGGGTTGAAGCTTTCTTT.

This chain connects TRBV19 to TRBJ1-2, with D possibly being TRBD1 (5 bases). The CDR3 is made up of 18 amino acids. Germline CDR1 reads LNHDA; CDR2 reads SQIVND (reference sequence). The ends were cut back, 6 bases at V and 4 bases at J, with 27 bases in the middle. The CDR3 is CASSPGNYGGGISYGYTF. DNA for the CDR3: TGTGCCAGTAGCCCTGGGAACTATGGGGGGGGAATATCCTATGGCTACACCTTC.

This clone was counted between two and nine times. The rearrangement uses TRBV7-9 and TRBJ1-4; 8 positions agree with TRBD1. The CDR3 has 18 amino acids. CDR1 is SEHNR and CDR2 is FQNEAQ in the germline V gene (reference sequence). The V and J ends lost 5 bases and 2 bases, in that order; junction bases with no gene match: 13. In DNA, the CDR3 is TGTGCCAGCAGCCGTGTGACAGGGGCCGTGAGGACTAATGAAAAACTGTTTTTT. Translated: CASSRVTGAVRTNEKLFF.

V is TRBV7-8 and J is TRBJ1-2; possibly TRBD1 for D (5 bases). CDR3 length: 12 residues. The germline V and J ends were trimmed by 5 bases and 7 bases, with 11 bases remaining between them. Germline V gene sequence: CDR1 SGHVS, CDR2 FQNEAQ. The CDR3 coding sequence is TGTGCCAGCAGCCGCGGGGGGGGTGGCTACACCTTC. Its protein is CASSRGGGGYTF.